Below, one T cell receptor (beta chain) is given with its context. Its target is unknown. Germline-derived CDR1 and CDR2 are SGHAT and FQDESV (reference sequence). This CDR3 has 15 residues. The junction had 11 bases not matched to a gene; V was cut back by 5 bases and J by 6 bases. These data belong to a study of cytomegalovirus exposure and HLA in healthy donors. Broader study findings: Donors belonging to an Asian-associated ancestry cluster reportedly showed fewer N-insertions in productive TCRs than the roughly 670-donor mean, according to what a later analysis found. Exclusion applied to some V segments, including TRBV6-2 and TRBV6-3, as they were indistinguishable. Roughly even sequencing depth across donors was the assumption behind the presence/absence analyses. Common viral pathogens seemed to be connected with several of the most significant clusters, according to a later analysis.

60 Vbeta and 13 Jbeta primers were used in PCR. The assay was immunoSEQ multiplex PCR, and TCRdb's table has in-frame clones only and misses some. The repertoire includes roughly 160,000 clones, approximately 80% of them detected once, and under 2.5% sits in the top ten. Sequenced sample: PBMCs. This chain connects TRBV11-1 to TRBJ2-5; the match to TRBD2 covers 8 bases. This TCR was recovered from a man aged 50-59 years in good health and CMV-seropositive. This chain's CDR3 is CASSSPGLVIQTQYF. The CDR3 region has the DNA TGTGCCAGCAGCAGTCCGGGACTAGTCATCCAGACCCAGTACTTC. Combining the CDR3 with reference TRBV11-1 and TRBJ2-5 gives the whole variable domain EAEVAQSPRYKITEKSQAVAFWCDPISGHATLYWYRQILGQGPELLVQFQDESVVDDSQLPKDRFSAERLKGVDSTLKIQPAELGDSAMYLCASSSPGLVIQTQYFGPGTRLLVL.